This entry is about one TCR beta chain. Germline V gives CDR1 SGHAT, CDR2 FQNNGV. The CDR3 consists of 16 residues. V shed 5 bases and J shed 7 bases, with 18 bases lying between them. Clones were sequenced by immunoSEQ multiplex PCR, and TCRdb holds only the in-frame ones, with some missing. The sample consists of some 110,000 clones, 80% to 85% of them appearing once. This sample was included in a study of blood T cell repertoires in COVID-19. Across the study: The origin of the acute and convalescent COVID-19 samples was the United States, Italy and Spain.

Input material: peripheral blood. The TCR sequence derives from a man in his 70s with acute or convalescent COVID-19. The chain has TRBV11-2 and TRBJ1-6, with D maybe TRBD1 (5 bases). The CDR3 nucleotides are TGTGCCAGCAGCCAGCGGGGGTCCGGGATAAATTCACCCCTCCACTTT. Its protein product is CASSQRGSGINSPLHF.